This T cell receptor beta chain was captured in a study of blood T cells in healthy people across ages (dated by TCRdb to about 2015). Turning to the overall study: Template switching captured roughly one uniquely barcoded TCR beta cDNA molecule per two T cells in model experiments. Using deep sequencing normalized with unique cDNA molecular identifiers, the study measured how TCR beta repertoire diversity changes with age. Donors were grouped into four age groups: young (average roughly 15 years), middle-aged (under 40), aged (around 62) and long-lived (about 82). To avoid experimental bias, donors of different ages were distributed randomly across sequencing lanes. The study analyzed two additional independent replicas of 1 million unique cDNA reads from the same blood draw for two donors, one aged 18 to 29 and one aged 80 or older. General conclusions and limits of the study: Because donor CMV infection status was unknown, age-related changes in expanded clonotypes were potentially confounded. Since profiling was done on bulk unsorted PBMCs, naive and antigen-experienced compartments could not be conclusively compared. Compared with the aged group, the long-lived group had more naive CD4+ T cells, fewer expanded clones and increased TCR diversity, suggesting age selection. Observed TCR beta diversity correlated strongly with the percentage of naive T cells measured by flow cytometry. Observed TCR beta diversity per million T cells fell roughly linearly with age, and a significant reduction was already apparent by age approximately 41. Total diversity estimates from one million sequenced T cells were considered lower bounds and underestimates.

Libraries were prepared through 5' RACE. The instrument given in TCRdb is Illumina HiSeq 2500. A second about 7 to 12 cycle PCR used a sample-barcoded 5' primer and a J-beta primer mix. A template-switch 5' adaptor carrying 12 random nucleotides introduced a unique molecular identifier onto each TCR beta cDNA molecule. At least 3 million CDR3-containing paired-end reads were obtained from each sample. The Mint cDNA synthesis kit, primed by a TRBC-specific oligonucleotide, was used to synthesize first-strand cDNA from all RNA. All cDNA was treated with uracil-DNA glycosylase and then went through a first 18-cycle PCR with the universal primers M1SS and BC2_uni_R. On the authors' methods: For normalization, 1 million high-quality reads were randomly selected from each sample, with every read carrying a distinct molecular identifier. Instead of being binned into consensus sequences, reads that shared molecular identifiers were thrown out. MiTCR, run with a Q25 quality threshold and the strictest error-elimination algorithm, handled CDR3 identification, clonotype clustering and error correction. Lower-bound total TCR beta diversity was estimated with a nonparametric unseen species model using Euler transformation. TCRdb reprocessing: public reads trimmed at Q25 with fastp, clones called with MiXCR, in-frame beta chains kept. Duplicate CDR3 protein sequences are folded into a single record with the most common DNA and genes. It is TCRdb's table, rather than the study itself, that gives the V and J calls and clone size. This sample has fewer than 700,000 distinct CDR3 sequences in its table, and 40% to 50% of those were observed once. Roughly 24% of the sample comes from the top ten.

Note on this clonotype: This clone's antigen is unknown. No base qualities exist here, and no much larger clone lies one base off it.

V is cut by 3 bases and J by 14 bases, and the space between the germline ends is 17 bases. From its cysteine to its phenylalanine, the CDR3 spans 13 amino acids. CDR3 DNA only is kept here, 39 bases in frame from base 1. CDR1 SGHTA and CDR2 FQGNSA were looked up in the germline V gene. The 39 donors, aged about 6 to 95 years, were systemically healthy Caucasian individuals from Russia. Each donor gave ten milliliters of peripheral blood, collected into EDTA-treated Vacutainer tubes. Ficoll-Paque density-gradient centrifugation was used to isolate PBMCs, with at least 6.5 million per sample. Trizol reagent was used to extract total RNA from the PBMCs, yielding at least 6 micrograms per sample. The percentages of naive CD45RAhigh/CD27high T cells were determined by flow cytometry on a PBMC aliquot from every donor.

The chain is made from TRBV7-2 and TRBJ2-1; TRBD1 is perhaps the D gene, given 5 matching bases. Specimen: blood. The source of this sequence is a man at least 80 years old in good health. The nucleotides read TGTGCCAGCAGCTTGGGGCCTGATTTGGGCGAGTTCTTC. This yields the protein CASSLGPDLGEFF.